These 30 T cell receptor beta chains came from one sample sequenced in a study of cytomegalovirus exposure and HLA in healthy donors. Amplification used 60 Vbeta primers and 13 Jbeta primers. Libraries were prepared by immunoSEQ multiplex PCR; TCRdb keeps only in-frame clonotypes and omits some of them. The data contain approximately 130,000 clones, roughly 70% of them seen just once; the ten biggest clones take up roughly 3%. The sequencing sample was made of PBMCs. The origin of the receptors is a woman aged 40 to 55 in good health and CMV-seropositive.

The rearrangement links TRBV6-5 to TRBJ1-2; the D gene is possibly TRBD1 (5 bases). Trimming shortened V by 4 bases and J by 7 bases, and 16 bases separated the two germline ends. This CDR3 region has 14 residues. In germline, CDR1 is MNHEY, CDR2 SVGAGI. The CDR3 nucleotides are TGTGCCAGCAGTTCTACCGACAGAGGTGGTGGCTACACCTTC. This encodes CASSSTDRGGGYTF.

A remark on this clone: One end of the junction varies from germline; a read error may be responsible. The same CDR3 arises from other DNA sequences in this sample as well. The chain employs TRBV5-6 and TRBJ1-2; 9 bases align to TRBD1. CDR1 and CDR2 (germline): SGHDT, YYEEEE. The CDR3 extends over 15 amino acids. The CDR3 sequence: CASSDLGQGRYGYTF. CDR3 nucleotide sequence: TGCGCCAGCAGCGATCTTGGACAGGGGCGGTATGGCTACACCTTC. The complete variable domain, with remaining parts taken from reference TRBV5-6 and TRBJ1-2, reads DAGVTQSPTHLIKTRGQQVTLRCSPKSGHDTVSWYQQALGQGPQFIFQYYEEEERQRGNFPDRFSGHQFPNYSSELNVNALLLGDSALYLCASSDLGQGRYGYTFGSGTRLTVV.

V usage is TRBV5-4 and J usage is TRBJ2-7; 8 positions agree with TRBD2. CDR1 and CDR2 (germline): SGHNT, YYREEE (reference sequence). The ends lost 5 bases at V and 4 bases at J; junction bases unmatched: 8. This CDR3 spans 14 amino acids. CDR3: CASRRAGDEYEQYF. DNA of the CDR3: TGTGCCAGCAGGAGAGCGGGAGATGAGTACGAGCAGTACTTC.

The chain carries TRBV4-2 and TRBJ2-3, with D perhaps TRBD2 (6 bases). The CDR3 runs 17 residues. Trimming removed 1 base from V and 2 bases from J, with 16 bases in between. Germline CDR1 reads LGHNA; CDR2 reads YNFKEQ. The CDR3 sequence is CASSQASSAGFTDTQYF. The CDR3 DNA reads TGTGCCAGCAGCCAAGCGTCCTCAGCGGGCTTCACAGATACGCAGTATTTT.

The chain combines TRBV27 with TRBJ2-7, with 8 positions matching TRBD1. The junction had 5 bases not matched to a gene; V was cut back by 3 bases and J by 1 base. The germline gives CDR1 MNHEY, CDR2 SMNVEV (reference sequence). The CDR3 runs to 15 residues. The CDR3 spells CASSFRTGTSYEQYF. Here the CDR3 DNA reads TGTGCCAGCAGTTTCCGGACAGGGACGTCCTACGAGCAGTACTTC.

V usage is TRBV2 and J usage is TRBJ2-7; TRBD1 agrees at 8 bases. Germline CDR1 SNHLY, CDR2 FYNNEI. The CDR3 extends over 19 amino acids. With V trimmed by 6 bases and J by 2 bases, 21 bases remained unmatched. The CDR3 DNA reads TGTGCCAGCAGGATAGGGGGGACAGGAGACCACCCTCTTACCTACGAGCAGTACTTC. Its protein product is CASRIGGTGDHPLTYEQYF. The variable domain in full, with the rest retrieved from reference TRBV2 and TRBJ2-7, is EPEVTQTPSHQVTQMGQEVILRCVPISNHLYFYWYRQILGQKVEFLVSFYNNEISEKSEIFDDQFSVERPDGSNFTLKIRSTKLEDSAMYFCASRIGGTGDHPLTYEQYFGPGTRLTVT.

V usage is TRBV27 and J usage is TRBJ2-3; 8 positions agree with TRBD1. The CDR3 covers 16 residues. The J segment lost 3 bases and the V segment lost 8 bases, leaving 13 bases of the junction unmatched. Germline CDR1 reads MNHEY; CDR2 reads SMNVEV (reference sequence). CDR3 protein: CASWPRDRLTTDTQYF. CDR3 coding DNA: TGTGCCAGCTGGCCTCGGGACAGGCTGACTACAGATACGCAGTATTTT.

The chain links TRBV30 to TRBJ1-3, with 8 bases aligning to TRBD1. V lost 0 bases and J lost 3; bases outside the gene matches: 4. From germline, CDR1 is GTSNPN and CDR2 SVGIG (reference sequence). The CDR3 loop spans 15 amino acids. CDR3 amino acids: CAWSVLRGHGNTIYF. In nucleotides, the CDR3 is TGTGCCTGGAGTGTCCTCAGGGGGCATGGAAACACCATATATTTT.

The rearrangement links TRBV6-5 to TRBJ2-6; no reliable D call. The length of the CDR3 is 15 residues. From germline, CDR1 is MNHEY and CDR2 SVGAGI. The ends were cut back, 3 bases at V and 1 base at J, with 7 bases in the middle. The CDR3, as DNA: TGTGCCAGCAGTTATCAGGTATCTGGGGCCAACGTCCTGACTTTC. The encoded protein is CASSYQVSGANVLTF.

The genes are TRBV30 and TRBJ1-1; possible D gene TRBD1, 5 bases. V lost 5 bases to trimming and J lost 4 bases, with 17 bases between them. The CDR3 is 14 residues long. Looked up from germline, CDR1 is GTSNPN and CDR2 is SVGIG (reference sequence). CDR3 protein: CAWGLGVSGTEAFF. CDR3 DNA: TGTGCCTGGGGGTTAGGGGTTTCGGGCACTGAAGCTTTCTTT.

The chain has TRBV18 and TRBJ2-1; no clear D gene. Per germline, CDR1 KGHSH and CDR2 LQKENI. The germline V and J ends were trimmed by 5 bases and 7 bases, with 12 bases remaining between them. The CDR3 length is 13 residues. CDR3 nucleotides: TGTGCCAGCTCAACCCTTAGAGAGAATGAGCAGTTCTTC. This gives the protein CASSTLRENEQFF.

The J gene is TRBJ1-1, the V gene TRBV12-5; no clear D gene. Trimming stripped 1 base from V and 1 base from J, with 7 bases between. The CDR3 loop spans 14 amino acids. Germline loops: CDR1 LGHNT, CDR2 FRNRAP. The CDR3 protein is CASGLDRSNTEAFF. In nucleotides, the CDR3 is TGTGCTAGTGGTTTGGACCGGTCGAACACTGAAGCTTTCTTT.

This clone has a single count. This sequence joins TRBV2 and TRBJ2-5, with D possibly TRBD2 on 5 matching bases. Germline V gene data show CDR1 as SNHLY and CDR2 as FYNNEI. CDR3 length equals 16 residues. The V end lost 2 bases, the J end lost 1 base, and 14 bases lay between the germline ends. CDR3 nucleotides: TGTGCCAGCAGTGAACGGGAAAGAGCCCCCCAAGAGACCCAGTACTTC. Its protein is CASSERERAPQETQYF.

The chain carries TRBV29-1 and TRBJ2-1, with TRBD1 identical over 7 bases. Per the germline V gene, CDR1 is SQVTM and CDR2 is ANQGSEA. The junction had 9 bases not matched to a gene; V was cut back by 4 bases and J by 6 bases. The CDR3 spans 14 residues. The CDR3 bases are TGCAGCGTTGTAGAAGGGGGCGCCGTCAATGAGCAGTTCTTC. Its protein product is CSVVEGGAVNEQFF.

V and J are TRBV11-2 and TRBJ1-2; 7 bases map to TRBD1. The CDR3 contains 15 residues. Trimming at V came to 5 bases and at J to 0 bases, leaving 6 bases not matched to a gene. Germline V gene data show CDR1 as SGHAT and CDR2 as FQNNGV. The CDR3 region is CASSRDSWSNYGYTF. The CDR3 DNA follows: TGTGCCAGCAGCAGGGACAGCTGGTCTAACTATGGCTACACCTTC.

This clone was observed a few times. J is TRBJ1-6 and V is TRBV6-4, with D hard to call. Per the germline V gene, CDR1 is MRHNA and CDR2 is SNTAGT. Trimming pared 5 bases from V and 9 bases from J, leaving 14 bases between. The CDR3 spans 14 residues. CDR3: CASSLDGGLSPLHF. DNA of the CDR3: TGTGCCAGCAGTCTCGACGGAGGGCTTTCACCCCTCCACTTT.

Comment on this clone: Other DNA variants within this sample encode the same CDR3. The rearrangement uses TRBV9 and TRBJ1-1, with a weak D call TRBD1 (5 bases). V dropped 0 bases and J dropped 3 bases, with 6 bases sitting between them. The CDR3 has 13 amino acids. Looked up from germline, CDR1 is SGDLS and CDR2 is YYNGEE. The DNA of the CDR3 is TGTGCCAGCAGCGTAGAAGGGGACACTGAAGCTTTCTTT. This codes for CASSVEGDTEAFF.

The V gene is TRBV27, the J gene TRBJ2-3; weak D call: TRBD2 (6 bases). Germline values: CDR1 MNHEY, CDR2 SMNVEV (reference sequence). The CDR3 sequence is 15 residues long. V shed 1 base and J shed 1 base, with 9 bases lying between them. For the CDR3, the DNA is TGTGCCAGCAGTTTATATCCTAGCGGCACAGATACGCAGTATTTT. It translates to CASSLYPSGTDTQYF.

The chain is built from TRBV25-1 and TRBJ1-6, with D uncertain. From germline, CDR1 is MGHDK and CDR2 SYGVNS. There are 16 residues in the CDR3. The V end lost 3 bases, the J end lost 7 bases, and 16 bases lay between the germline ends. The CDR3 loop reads CASSDPEGLWNSPLHF. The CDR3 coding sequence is TGTGCCAGCAGTGACCCCGAGGGCCTGTGGAATTCACCCCTCCACTTT.

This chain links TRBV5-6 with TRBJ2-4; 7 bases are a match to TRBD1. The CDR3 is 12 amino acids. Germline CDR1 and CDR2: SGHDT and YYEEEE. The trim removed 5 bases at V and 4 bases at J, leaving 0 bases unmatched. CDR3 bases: TGTGCCAGCAGGGACAGGAAAAACATTCAGTACTTC. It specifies CASRDRKNIQYF.

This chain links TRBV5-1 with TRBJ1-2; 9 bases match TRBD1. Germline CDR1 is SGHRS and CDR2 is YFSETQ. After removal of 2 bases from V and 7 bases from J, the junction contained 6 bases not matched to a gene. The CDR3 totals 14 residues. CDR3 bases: TGCGCCAGCAGCTTTGAGGGACAGGGTGGTGGCTACACCTTC. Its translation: CASSFEGQGGGYTF.

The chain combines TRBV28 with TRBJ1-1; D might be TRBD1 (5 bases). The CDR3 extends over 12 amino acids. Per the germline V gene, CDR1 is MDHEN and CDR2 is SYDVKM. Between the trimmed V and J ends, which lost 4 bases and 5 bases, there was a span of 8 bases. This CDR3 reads CASSSRGTEAFF. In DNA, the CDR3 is TGTGCCAGCAGTTCTCGGGGGACTGAAGCTTTCTTT.

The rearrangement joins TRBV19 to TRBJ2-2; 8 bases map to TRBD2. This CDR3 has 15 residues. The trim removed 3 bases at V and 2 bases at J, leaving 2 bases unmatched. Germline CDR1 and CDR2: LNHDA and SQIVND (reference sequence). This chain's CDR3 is CASSILAGNTGELFF. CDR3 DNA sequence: TGTGCCAGTAGTATTCTAGCGGGTAACACCGGGGAGCTGTTTTTT. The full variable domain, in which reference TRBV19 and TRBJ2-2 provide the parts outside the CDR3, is DGGITQSPKYLFRKEGQNVTLSCEQNLNHDAMYWYRQDPGQGLRLIYYSQIVNDFQKGDIAEGYSVSREKKESFPLTVTSAQKNPTAFYLCASSILAGNTGELFFGEGSRLTVL.

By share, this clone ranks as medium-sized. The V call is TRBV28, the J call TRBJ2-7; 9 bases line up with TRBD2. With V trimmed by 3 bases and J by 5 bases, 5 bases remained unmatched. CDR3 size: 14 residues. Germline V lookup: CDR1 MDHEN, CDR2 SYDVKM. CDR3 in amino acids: CASSLVAGDHEQYF. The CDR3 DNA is TGTGCCAGCAGTTTGGTAGCGGGAGACCACGAGCAGTACTTC.

CDR3 loop: CASSVSGGGVVRETQYF. The CDR3 region has the DNA TGTGCCAGCAGCGTATCTGGCGGGGGAGTCGTGCGGGAGACCCAGTACTTC. V usage is TRBV9 and J usage is TRBJ2-5, with 7 bases fitting TRBD2. The CDR3 loop spans 17 amino acids. Germline-derived CDR1 and CDR2 are SGDLS and YYNGEE. V dropped 1 base and J dropped 5; count of bases not matched to a gene: 14. The complete variable domain, with remaining parts taken from reference TRBV9 and TRBJ2-5, reads DSGVTQTPKHLITATGQRVTLRCSPRSGDLSVYWYQQSLDQGLQFLIQYYNGEERAKGNILERFSAQQFPDLHSELNLSSLELGDSALYFCASSVSGGGVVRETQYFGPGTRLLVL.

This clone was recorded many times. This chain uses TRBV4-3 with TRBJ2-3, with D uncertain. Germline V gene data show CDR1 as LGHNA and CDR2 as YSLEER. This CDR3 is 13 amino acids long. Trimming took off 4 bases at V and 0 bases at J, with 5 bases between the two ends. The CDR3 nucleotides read TGCGCCAGCAGCCGTCGGAGCACAGATACGCAGTATTTT. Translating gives CASSRRSTDTQYF.

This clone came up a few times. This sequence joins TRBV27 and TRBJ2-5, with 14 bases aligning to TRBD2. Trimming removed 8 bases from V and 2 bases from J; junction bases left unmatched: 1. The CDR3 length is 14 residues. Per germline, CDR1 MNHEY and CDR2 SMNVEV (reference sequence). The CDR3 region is CASGTSGSQETQYF. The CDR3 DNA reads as TGTGCCAGCGGGACTAGCGGGAGTCAAGAGACCCAGTACTTC.

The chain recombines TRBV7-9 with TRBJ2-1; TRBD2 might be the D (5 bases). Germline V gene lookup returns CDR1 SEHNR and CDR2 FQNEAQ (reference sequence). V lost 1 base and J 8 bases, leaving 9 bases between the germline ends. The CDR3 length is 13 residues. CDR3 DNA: TGTGCCAGCAGCTTAGATGAGGGAGATGAGCAGTTCTTC. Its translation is CASSLDEGDEQFF.

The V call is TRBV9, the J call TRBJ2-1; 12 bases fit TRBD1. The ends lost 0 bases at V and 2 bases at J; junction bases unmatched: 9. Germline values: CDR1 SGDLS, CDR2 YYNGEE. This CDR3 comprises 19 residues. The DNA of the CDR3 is TGTGCCAGCAGCGTAGTAGGGACAGGGGGCCTTGGTGCCTACAATGAGCAGTTCTTC. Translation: CASSVVGTGGLGAYNEQFF.

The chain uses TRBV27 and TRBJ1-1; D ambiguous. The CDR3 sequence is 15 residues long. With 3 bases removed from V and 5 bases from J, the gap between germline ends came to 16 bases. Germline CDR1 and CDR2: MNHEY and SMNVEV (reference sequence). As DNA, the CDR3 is TGTGCCAGCAGTTTGTCGCCCGGGCGAGGGACTGAAGCTTTCTTT. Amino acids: CASSLSPGRGTEAFF.